This TCR beta chain was observed in a study of blood T cells in healthy people across ages. Turning to the study itself: With template switching, about one barcoded beta molecule was captured per two T cells.

Concerning this clonotype: Its antigen is unknown.

PBMCs numbering at least 6.5 million were isolated per sample. V lost 4 bases and J lost 5, with 14 bases in between. This CDR3 contains 15 residues. Germline V gene sequence: CDR1 MNHEY, CDR2 SMNVEV (reference sequence). A second PCR of roughly 7 to 11 cycles used a sample-barcoded 5' primer and a J-beta primer mix. TCRdb passed the 5' RACE reads through MiXCR, listing each CDR3 protein once. The table includes roughly 1,300,000 distinct CDR3 sequences, 45% to 70% detected once. Regarding the study as a whole: Diversity of TCR beta per million T cells declined in a roughly linear way with age. PBMC samples, being unsorted, prevented any conclusive comparison of naive and antigen-experienced cells.

The source of this sequence is a man aged 18 to 35 in good health. This chain links TRBV27 with TRBJ2-2; D might be TRBD2 (6 bases). The specimen was blood. This chain's CDR3 is CASSWTVGGTGELFF. CDR3 DNA sequence: TGTGCCAGCAGTTGGACTGTCGGGGGTACCGGGGAGCTGTTTTTT.